What follows are 27 T cell receptor beta chains derived from one specimen sequenced in a study of blood T cell repertoires in COVID-19. Only in-frame clones appear in the TCRdb table, and some are missing; sequencing was by immunoSEQ multiplex PCR. This sample yields about 29,000 clones, of which 89% are seen a single time; about 3.2% belongs to the top ten. Sequences were obtained from peripheral blood. The origin of the receptors is a human donor in a cohort sampled during active COVID-19.

The chain combines TRBV20-1 with TRBJ2-3, with 9 bases fitting TRBD2. The ends lost 3 bases at V and 5 bases at J; junction bases unmatched: 9. The CDR3 spans 15 residues. Germline V gene data show CDR1 as DFQATT and CDR2 as SNEGSKA (reference sequence). This chain's CDR3 is CSASGLAGLQDTQYF. The CDR3 nucleotides read TGCAGTGCTAGTGGGCTAGCGGGGCTTCAAGATACGCAGTATTTT.

This chain links TRBV5-1 with TRBJ2-1; 10 bases agree with TRBD2. V lost 9 bases and J lost 5; bases outside the gene matches: 8. CDR1 is SGHRS, CDR2 YFSETQ, per germline. This CDR3 region has 14 residues. CDR3 nucleotides: TGCGCCACCTCGACTAGCGGGCTAAACAATGAGCAGTTCTTC. It codes for CATSTSGLNNEQFF.

The chain links TRBV9 to TRBJ2-3; 7 bases align to TRBD2. The CDR3 runs 14 residues. Germline V CDR1 and CDR2: SGDLS, YYNGEE. Trimming removed 3 bases from V and 3 bases from J; junction bases left unmatched: 4. The CDR3 reads CASSARGGTDTQYF. The CDR3 DNA reads TGTGCCAGCAGCGCGCGCGGGGGAACAGATACGCAGTATTTT.

This chain links TRBV14 with TRBJ2-3; 10 positions agree with TRBD2. Germline loops: CDR1 SGHDN, CDR2 FVKESK. The CDR3 totals 17 residues. V shed 3 bases and J 1 base; nucleotides not matched to a gene: 7. The CDR3 loop is CASSQISGTSGTDTQYF. Here the CDR3 DNA reads TGTGCCAGCAGCCAGATTTCCGGGACTAGCGGCACAGATACGCAGTATTTT. Full variable domain (remainder filled in from reference TRBV14 and TRBJ2-3): EAGVTQFPSHSVIEKGQTVTLRCDPISGHDNLYWYRRVMGKEIKFLLHFVKESKQDESGMPNNRFLAERTGGTYSTLKVQPAELEDSGVYFCASSQISGTSGTDTQYFGPGTRLTVL.

This CDR3 is CASSPTSGGNGETQYF. As DNA, the CDR3 is TGTGCCAGCAGCCCGACTAGCGGGGGGAATGGAGAGACCCAGTACTTC. J is TRBJ2-5 and V is TRBV7-3, with TRBD2 matching 13 bases. The junction had 7 bases not matched to a gene; V was cut back by 5 bases and J by 4 bases. CDR3 length equals 16 residues. Germline assignment: CDR1 SGHTA and CDR2 FQGTGA. The whole variable domain, remainder taken from reference TRBV7-3 and TRBJ2-5, is GAGVSQTPSNKVTEKGKYVELRCDPISGHTALYWYRQSLGQGPEFLIYFQGTGAADDSGLPNDRFFAVRPEGSVSTLKIQRTERGDSAVYLCASSPTSGGNGETQYFGPGTRLLVL.

The chain carries TRBV3-1 (or the pseudogene TRBV3-2) and TRBJ1-1; D not resolved. The ends were cut back, 4 bases at V and 10 bases at J, with 19 bases in the middle. Germline values: CDR1 LGHDT, CDR2 YNNKEL (reference sequence). This CDR3 has 14 residues. The CDR3 sequence: CASSPQTRPAGAFF. The CDR3 DNA is TGTGCCAGCAGCCCCCAAACACGCCCAGCGGGAGCTTTCTTT.

The chain is built from TRBV28 and TRBJ2-5; D is possibly TRBD2 (5 bases). Germline V gene lookup returns CDR1 MDHEN and CDR2 SYDVKM. Trimming shortened V by 6 bases and J by 2 bases, and 19 bases separated the two germline ends. The CDR3 spans 16 residues. The CDR3 coding sequence is TGTGCCAGCAGGCTCTTCGTCCCCGGCGGGCAAGAGACCCAGTACTTC. Translating it yields CASRLFVPGGQETQYF.

This chain links TRBV2 with TRBJ1-2, with 11 bases matching TRBD1. CDR1 is SNHLY, CDR2 FYNNEI, per germline. The CDR3 covers 14 residues. V lost 6 bases to trimming and J lost 2 bases; unmatched junction nucleotides: 2. In nucleotides, the CDR3 is TGTGCCAGCAGAGGGACAGGGGGAAACTATGGCTACACCTTC. Amino acid sequence: CASRGTGGNYGYTF.

This clone has only one observation. V gene TRBV3-1 (or the pseudogene TRBV3-2) combines with J gene TRBJ2-7; no reliable D call. The V end lost 0 bases, the J end lost 6 bases, and 9 bases lay between the germline ends. This CDR3 has 13 amino acids. Germline V lookup: CDR1 LGHDT, CDR2 YNNKEL (reference sequence). DNA for the CDR3: TGTGCCAGCAGCCAAGATGCCAGGTCCGAGCAGTACTTC. Residues: CASSQDARSEQYF.

The J gene is TRBJ2-3, the V gene TRBV19, with D possibly being TRBD2 (6 bases). The length of the CDR3 is 15 residues. Germline V gene data show CDR1 as LNHDA and CDR2 as SQIVND (reference sequence). The V gene lost 1 base and the J gene lost 4 bases, with 12 bases spanning the gap. CDR3 in amino acids: CASSIVGGGADTQYF. CDR3 DNA: TGTGCCAGTAGTATAGTTGGGGGAGGCGCAGATACGCAGTATTTT.

The chain uses TRBV19 and TRBJ1-2; TRBD1 matches 7 bases. After removal of 7 bases from V and 4 bases from J, the junction contained 9 bases not matched to a gene. The CDR3 extends over 14 amino acids. Germline lookup yields CDR1 LNHDA and CDR2 SQIVND (reference sequence). The CDR3 nucleotides read TGTGCCAGTACCCCCACAGGGGCCGGCTATGGCTACACCTTC. This gives the protein CASTPTGAGYGYTF.

The chain recombines TRBV19 with TRBJ2-1; 14 bases line up with TRBD2. With 3 bases clipped from V and 9 bases from J, the junction kept 7 bases outside the gene matches. The length of the CDR3 is 16 residues. CDR1 is LNHDA, CDR2 SQIVND, per germline (reference sequence). The DNA for the CDR3 is TGTGCCAGTAGTATTCGACTAGCGGGGGGGCACGGTGAGCAGTTCTTC. It yields the protein CASSIRLAGGHGEQFF.

The chain carries TRBV6-5 and TRBJ1-1; D possibly corresponds to TRBD1 (5 bases). V shed 5 bases and J shed 6 bases, with 13 bases lying between them. Germline CDR1 MNHEY, CDR2 SVGAGI. CDR3 length: 13 amino acids. The CDR3 loop is CASSHGGGAEAFF. The CDR3 DNA sequence: TGTGCCAGCAGTCACGGGGGAGGTGCTGAAGCTTTCTTT.

V usage is TRBV4-1 and J usage is TRBJ2-5; 16 bases align to TRBD2. In germline, CDR1 is MGHRA, CDR2 YSYEKL. The V segment lost 3 bases and the J segment 2 bases; nucleotides outside the gene matches: 9. The CDR3 spans 19 residues. CDR3 nucleotides: TGCGCCAGCAGCCAGGGACTAGCGGGGGGGGTTGGTGGGCAAGAGACCCAGTACTTC. It is translated as CASSQGLAGGVGGQETQYF.

V and J are TRBV5-1 and TRBJ2-5, with D tentatively TRBD2 (6 bases). Germline V gives CDR1 SGHRS, CDR2 YFSETQ. This CDR3 comprises 15 residues. The V and J ends lost 2 bases and 5 bases respectively, with 16 bases between them. DNA of the CDR3: TGCGCCAGCAGCTTCGGTGAGAACCGGGGGGAGACCCAGTACTTC. Translating it yields CASSFGENRGETQYF.

The V gene is TRBV7-8, the J gene TRBJ1-1; TRBD1 might be the D (5 bases). V gave up 4 bases and J gave up 6 bases, with 18 bases separating them. Germline V gives CDR1 SGHVS, CDR2 FQNEAQ. This CDR3 spans 15 amino acids. Written as DNA, the CDR3 is TGTGCCAGCAGCTCGCGGGGGGTCCCTACCGCTGAAGCTTTCTTT. Protein product: CASSSRGVPTAEAFF.

V gene TRBV19 combines with J gene TRBJ2-2; 7 nucleotides agree with TRBD2. J gave up 0 bases and V 4 bases, and 5 bases lay outside the gene matches. The CDR3 covers 16 residues. Germline V CDR1 and CDR2: LNHDA, SQIVND (reference sequence). DNA for the CDR3: TGTGCCAGTAGTACCCGGGACTACCCGAACACCGGGGAGCTGTTTTTT. Translation: CASSTRDYPNTGELFF.

The chain is built from TRBV27 and TRBJ2-2, with D unclear. The CDR3 contains 14 residues. The germline CDR1 and CDR2 sequences are MNHEY and SMNVEV (reference sequence). V was cut by 5 bases and J by 6 bases, with 13 bases left in between. The CDR3 DNA follows: TGTGCCAGCAGTCTCCACTTATCATCCGGGGAGCTGTTTTTT. Translated, it gives CASSLHLSSGELFF.

The V and J genes are TRBV5-1 and TRBJ1-1; D perhaps matches TRBD1 (6 bases). This CDR3 contains 15 residues. V shed 0 bases and J shed 2 bases, with 11 bases lying between them. The germline gives CDR1 SGHRS, CDR2 YFSETQ. The CDR3 DNA reads as TGCGCCAGCAGCTTGGAAGGACAGTCAAACACTGAAGCTTTCTTT. Encoded protein: CASSLEGQSNTEAFF.

The genes are TRBV10-2 and TRBJ1-5; D gene unclear. CDR3 length: 14 amino acids. V was trimmed by 5 bases and J by 3 bases, leaving 11 bases between them. CDR1 is WSHSY and CDR2 is SAAADI in the germline V gene. The CDR3 here is CASSYNSDNQPQHF. The CDR3 nucleotides read TGCGCCAGCAGTTACAACAGTGACAATCAGCCCCAGCATTTT.

This clone was picked up one time. The rearrangement links TRBV6-5 to TRBJ1-4; 8 bases agree with TRBD1. With V trimmed by 4 bases and J by 8 bases, 9 bases remained unmatched. The CDR3 sequence is 15 residues long. The germline CDR1 and CDR2 sequences are MNHEY and SVGAGI. DNA of the CDR3: TGTGCCAGCAGTTTGGACAGGGTAACGAGCGAAAAACTGTTTTTT. The encoded protein is CASSLDRVTSEKLFF.

The chain recombines TRBV19 with TRBJ2-7, with D possibly being TRBD2 (5 bases). The CDR3 has 14 amino acids. Trimming shortened V by 3 bases and J by 7 bases, and 16 bases separated the two germline ends. Per the germline V gene, CDR1 is LNHDA and CDR2 is SQIVND (reference sequence). The CDR3 reads CASSMRTSFEEQYF. Here the CDR3 DNA reads TGTGCCAGTAGTATGCGGACTTCCTTTGAGGAGCAGTACTTC.

This chain joins TRBV7-6 and TRBJ2-3; a weak D match, TRBD2 (5 bases). The germline V gene encodes CDR1 SGHVS and CDR2 FNYEAQ. Between the trimmed V and J ends, which lost 2 bases and 3 bases, there was a span of 6 bases. This CDR3 region has 13 residues. CDR3 sequence: CASSLSGTDTQYF. The CDR3 region has the DNA TGTGCCAGCAGCTTATCGGGGACAGATACGCAGTATTTT.

This chain links TRBV25-1 with TRBJ1-1, with TRBD1 identical over 7 bases. The CDR3 has 13 residues. V shed 6 bases, J shed 7 bases, and the junction held 8 bases outside the gene matches. Germline CDR1 MGHDK, CDR2 SYGVNS. CDR3 nucleotide sequence: TGTGCCAGCAGAAGGGACAGTAATAATGAAGCTTTCTTT. Its protein product is CASRRDSNNEAFF.

This clone was seen a single time. The chain employs TRBV19 and TRBJ1-5, with no clear D. CDR1 and CDR2 from the germline V gene are LNHDA and SQIVND (reference sequence). The CDR3 length is 14 residues. Deletions cut 7 bases from V and 0 bases from J, with 10 bases between. CDR3 residues: CASNLRDSNQPQHF. The CDR3 nucleotides read TGTGCCAGTAACCTAAGAGATAGCAATCAGCCCCAGCATTTT.

This clone was seen only once. V gene TRBV3-1 (or the pseudogene TRBV3-2) combines with J gene TRBJ2-3; tentative D call: TRBD1 (5 bases). The CDR3 is 16 residues long. The V end was cut by 4 bases, the J end by 5 bases, with 19 bases between. Germline values: CDR1 LGHDT, CDR2 YNNKEL (reference sequence). CDR3 coding DNA: TGTGCCAGCAGCCCTCGCGGAGTGGGGCAAGAAGATACGCAGTATTTT. This codes for CASSPRGVGQEDTQYF.

This rearrangement joins TRBV20-1 to TRBJ2-5; unclear D gene. Trimming cost V 3 bases and J 5 bases, with 10 bases left between them. The length of the CDR3 is 12 residues. The germline gives CDR1 DFQATT, CDR2 SNEGSKA (reference sequence). The CDR3: CSASHLQETQYF. DNA for the CDR3: TGCAGTGCTAGTCATCTTCAGGAGACCCAGTACTTC.